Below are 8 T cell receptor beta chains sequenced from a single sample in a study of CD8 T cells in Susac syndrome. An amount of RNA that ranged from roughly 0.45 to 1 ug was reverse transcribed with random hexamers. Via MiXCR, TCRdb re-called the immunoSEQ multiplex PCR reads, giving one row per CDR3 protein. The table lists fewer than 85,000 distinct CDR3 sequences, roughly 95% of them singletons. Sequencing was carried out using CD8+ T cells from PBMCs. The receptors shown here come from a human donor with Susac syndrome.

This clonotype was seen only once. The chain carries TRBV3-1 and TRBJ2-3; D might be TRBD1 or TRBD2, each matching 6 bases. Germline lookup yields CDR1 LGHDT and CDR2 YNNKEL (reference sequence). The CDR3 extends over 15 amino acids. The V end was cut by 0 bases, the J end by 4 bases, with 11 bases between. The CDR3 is CASSQDSRGADTQYF. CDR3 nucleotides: TGTGCCAGCAGCCAAGACTCTAGGGGGGCAGATACGCAGTATTTT.

CDR3 bases: TGTGCCACCAGTCCCTCAGGGGGTACTGAAGCTTTCTTT. Its translation is CATSPSGGTEAFF. The chain employs TRBV24-1 and TRBJ1-1, with 7 bases lining up with TRBD1. This CDR3 comprises 13 residues. Per germline, CDR1 KGHDR and CDR2 SFDVKD. The V gene end was trimmed by 6 bases and the J gene end by 5 bases; junction bases not matched to a gene: 5.

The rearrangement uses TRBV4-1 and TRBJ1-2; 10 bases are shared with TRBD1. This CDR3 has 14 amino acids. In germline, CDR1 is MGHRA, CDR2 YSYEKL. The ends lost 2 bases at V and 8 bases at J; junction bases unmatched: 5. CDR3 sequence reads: CASSQTGTGDGYTF. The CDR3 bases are TGCGCCAGCAGCCAAACCGGGACAGGGGACGGCTACACCTTC.

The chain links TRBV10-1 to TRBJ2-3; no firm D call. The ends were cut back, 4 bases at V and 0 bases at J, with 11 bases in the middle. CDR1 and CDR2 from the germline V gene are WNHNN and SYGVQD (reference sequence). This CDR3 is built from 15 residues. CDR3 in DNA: TGCGCCAGCAGTGGGCTTTCTACTAGCACAGATACGCAGTATTTT. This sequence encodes CASSGLSTSTDTQYF.

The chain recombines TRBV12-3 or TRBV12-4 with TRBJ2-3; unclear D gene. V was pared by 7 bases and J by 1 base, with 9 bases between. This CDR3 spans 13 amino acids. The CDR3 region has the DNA TGTGCCAGCAACGAGTTGGGCACAGATACGCAGTATTTT. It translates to CASNELGTDTQYF.

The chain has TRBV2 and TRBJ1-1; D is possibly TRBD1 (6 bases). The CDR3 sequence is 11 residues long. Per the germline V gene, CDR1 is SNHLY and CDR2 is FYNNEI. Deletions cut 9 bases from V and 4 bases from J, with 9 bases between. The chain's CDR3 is CASKGGTEAFF. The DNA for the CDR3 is TGTGCCAGTAAAGGGGGCACTGAAGCTTTCTTT.

CDR3 in amino acids: CASSSGTGVEQYF. The CDR3 DNA reads as TGTGCCAGCAGTTCCGGGACAGGGGTCGAGCAGTACTTC. This chain uses TRBV5-6 with TRBJ2-7, with 10 positions matching TRBD1. Germline V gives CDR1 SGHDT, CDR2 YYEEEE. V trimming: 5 bases; J trimming: 6 bases; junction bases outside the gene matches: 5. The CDR3 covers 13 residues.

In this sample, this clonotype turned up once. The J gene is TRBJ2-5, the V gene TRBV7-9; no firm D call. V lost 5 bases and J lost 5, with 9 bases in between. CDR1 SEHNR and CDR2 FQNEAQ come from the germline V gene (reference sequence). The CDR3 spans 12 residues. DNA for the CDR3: TGTGCCAGCAGCCTCCCTAGGGAGACCCAGTACTTC. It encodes CASSLPRETQYF.